Listed below are T cell receptor beta chains from one sample, sequenced in a study of blood T cell repertoires in COVID-19. Profiling relied on immunoSEQ multiplex PCR, and the TCRdb table lists in-frame clones only, not all of them. The sample holds about 180,000 clones, roughly 88% seen once. Input material: PBMCs or T cells enriched from blood (not recorded which). These receptors came from a woman aged 18 to 35 who had recovered from COVID-19. Both conserved end residues are part of each CDR3. D genes are given only for firm matches. A clone size is listed for some rows: how often the clone was seen (once, few, many), or a class if it is expanded.

CASSLGTGNTGELFF	TGTGCCAGCAGCTTAGGGACAGGGAACACCGGGGAGCTGTTTTTT	TRBV11-3	TRBJ2-2	TRBD1	once
CSVGSGISSYEQYF	TGCAGCGTTGGGAGCGGAATTAGCTCCTACGAGCAGTACTTC	TRBV29-1	TRBJ2-7	.	.
CASSEDRFFRGYTF	TGTGCCAGCAGCGAGGACAGGTTTTTTAGGGGCTACACCTTC	TRBV9	TRBJ1-2	TRBD1	.
CASSFYNNYEQYF	TGTGCCAGCAGTTTTTACAACAACTACGAGCAGTACTTC	TRBV28	TRBJ2-7	.	.
CATSDWGTGGKETQYF	TGTGCCACCAGTGATTGGGGGACAGGGGGAAAAGAGACCCAGTACTTC	TRBV24-1	TRBJ2-5	TRBD1	once
CASSFLLARAFTDTQYF	TGTGCCAGCAGTTTTTTGCTTGCGAGGGCGTTCACAGATACGCAGTATTTT	TRBV6-2/TRBV6-3	TRBJ2-3	.	.
CASSYNSGYTF	TGTGCCAGCAGTTACAATAGCGGCTACACCTTC	TRBV6-2/TRBV6-3	TRBJ1-2	.	.
CASLPEGASNQPQHF	TGTGCCAGTCTTCCCGAGGGTGCGAGCAATCAGCCCCAGCATTTT	TRBV19	TRBJ1-5	.	.
CASSRGTVNIQYF	TGTGCCAGCAGCAGAGGGACAGTAAACATTCAGTACTTC	TRBV7-2	TRBJ2-4	TRBD1	.
CASILRQPANHGYTF	TGTGCCAGCATTCTGCGGCAGCCGGCTAACCATGGCTACACCTTC	TRBV2	TRBJ1-2	.	.